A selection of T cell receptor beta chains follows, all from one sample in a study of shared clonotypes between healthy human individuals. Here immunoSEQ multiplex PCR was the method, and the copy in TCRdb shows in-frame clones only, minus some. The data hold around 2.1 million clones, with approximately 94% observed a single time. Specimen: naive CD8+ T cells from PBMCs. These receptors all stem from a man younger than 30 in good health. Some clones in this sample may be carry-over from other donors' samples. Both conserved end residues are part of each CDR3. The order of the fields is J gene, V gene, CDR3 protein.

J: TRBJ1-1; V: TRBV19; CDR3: CASSPDIGDTEAFF
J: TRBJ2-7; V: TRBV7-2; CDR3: CASSLPYGQGSRTYEQYF
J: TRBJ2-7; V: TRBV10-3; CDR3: CAISESSYEQYF
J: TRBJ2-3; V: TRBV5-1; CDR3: CASSQVARTGANTQYF
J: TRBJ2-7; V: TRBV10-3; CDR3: CAIGTQGSWELAGRPLSYEQYF
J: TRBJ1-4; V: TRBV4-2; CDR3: CASSKGSGEKLFF
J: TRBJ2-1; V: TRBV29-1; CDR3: CSVEDSSLAQLNEQFF
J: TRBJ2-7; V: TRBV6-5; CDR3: CASSNGGMDEQYF
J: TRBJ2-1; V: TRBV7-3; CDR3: CASSEGQYNEQFF
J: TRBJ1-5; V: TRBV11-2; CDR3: CASSANEGQPQHF
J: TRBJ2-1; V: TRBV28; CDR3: CASSFRARIIRNEQFF
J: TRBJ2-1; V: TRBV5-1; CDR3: CASSLTALISYNEQFF
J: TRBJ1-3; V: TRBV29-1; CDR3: CSVTLTGSSGNTIYF
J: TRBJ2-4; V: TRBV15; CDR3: CATSRDPPGGEAKNIQYF
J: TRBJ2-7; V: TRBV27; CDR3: CASSPRQGYEQYF
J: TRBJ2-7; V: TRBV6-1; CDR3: CASRLPGQGSYEQYF
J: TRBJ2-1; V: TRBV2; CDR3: CASRTYQGSDEQFF
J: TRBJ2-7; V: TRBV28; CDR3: CASSLGQSYEQYF
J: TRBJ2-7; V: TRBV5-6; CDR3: CASSTGTPYEQYF
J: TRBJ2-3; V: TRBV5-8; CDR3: CASTLRGVPSTDTQYF
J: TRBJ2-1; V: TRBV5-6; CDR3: CASSLTGTSGYNEQFF
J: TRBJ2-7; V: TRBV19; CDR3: CASSMTDFYEQYF
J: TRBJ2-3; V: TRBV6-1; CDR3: CASSEMSAHDTDTQYF
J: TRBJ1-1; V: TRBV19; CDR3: CASHEGGAGAPEAFF
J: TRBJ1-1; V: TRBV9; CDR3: CASSVDTNTEAFF
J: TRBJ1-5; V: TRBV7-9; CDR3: CASSLVGGMWDNQPQHF
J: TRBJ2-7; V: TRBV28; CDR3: CASSPPGQGAYEQYF
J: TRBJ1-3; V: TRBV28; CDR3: CASSSYRDAGNTIYF
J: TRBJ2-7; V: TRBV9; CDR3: CASSVGRTSSYEQYF
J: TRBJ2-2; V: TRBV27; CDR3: CASSLPAGVGHTGELFF
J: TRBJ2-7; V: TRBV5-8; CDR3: CASSLQGAVYEQYF
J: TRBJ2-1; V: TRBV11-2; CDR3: CASSLMAGGYNEQFF
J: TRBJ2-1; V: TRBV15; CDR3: CATSARLSVRYNEQFF
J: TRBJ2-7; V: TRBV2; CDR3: CASSGAVSYEQYF
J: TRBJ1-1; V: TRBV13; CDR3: CASSSGLEAFF
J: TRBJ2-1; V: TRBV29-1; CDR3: CSVDEQFF
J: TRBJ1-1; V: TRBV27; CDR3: CASSLRWGYEAFF
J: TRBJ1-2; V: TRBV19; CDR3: CASSTNVMTAGSYGYTF
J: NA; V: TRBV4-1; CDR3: CASSQGASGSWYEQYF
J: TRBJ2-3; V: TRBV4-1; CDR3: CASSQLGSGSGGTDTQYF
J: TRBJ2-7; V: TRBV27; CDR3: CASSSQPTGLSYEQYF
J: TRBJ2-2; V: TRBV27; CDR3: CASSLSSEIRLFF
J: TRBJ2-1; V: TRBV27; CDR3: CASGVIGGTGFYNEQFF
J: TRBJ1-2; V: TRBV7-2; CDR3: CASSLAGLEDRVLDGYTF
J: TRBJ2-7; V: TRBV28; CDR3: CASSWGKREGRYEQYF